This entry is about one T cell receptor (beta chain). This record comes from a study of blood T cell repertoires in COVID-19. Study-wide background: The study drew acute and convalescent COVID-19 samples from the United States, Italy and Spain. PBMCs, B-cell-depleted T cells, or T cells provided the cDNA or gDNA that made up the material.

Deletions cut 10 bases from V and 3 bases from J, with 16 bases between. CDR1 is MNHEY, CDR2 SMNVEV, per germline (reference sequence). The CDR3 is 14 residues long. Per the authors' pipeline: Amplified reference gene primers provided the basis for estimating nucleated cell counts. The assay was immunoSEQ multiplex PCR, and TCRdb's table has in-frame clones only and misses some. V and J calls and clone size are copied from that table; D and trimming were computed from the DNA. Among more than 150,000 clones, 60% to 85% were seen once, and the ten largest hold 15% to 20%. The chain combines TRBV27 with TRBJ1-5; the D gene is possibly TRBD1 (6 bases). Sample: peripheral blood. The TCR comes from a man aged 55 to 70 with active or convalescent COVID-19. The CDR3 here is CAIHEGGPNQPQHF. The CDR3 DNA reads as TGTGCCATCCACGAAGGGGGTCCCAATCAGCCCCAGCATTTT.